One sample yielded the 20 T cell receptor beta chains listed below, sequenced in a study of blood T cell repertoires in COVID-19. Assay: immunoSEQ multiplex PCR; the TCRdb copy retains only in-frame clones and omits some. The sample contains 150,000 to 160,000 clones, approximately 80% of which appear only once. The specimen was peripheral blood. These receptors were obtained from a woman aged 55-70 years with COVID-19, enrolled during active disease.

This clone was seen only once. The chain combines TRBV18 with TRBJ2-1, with no clear D. This CDR3 spans 12 amino acids. CDR1 and CDR2 (germline): KGHSH, LQKENI. V lost 5 bases to trimming and J lost 6 bases, with 8 bases between them. For the CDR3, the DNA is TGTGCCAGCTCATCAGGTGGCAATGAGCAGTTCTTC. Encoded protein: CASSSGGNEQFF.

V usage is TRBV29-1 and J usage is TRBJ2-5; D gene unclear. Trimming left V 0 bases short and J 3 bases short, with 5 bases between. Looked up from germline, CDR1 is SQVTM and CDR2 is ANQGSEA. The CDR3 loop spans 12 amino acids. The CDR3 DNA sequence: TGCAGCGTTGAAGATGTCGAAGAGACCCAGTACTTC. Its translation is CSVEDVEETQYF. Looking up the rest from reference TRBV29-1 and TRBJ2-5 gives the full variable domain: SAVISQKPSRDICQRGTSLTIQCQVDSQVTMMFWYRQQPGQSLTLIATANQGSEATYESGFVIDKFPISRPNLTFSTLTVSNMSPEDSSIYLCSVEDVEETQYFGPGTRLLVL.

The rearrangement links TRBV7-8 to TRBJ2-3; a weak D match, TRBD2 (5 bases). The V and J ends lost 0 bases and 0 bases respectively, with 16 bases between them. The CDR3 is 18 residues long. The V gene's germline CDR1 is SGHVS and CDR2 FQNEAQ. CDR3: CASSLARTGTFSTDTQYF. CDR3 DNA: TGTGCCAGCAGCTTAGCGCGTACGGGAACGTTTAGCACAGATACGCAGTATTTT. The full variable domain, completed using reference TRBV7-8 and TRBJ2-3, is GAGVSQSPRYKVAKRGQDVALRCDPISGHVSLFWYQQALGQGPEFLTYFQNEAQLDKSGLPSDRFFAERPEGSVSTLKIQRTQQEDSAVYLCASSLARTGTFSTDTQYFGPGTRLTVL.

The chain employs TRBV7-9 and TRBJ1-2, with 9 nucleotides matching TRBD1. Trimming at V came to 5 bases and at J to 4 bases, leaving 8 bases not matched to a gene. The CDR3 is 15 amino acids. Germline V gives CDR1 SEHNR, CDR2 FQNEAQ (reference sequence). DNA for the CDR3: TGTGCCAGCAGCATACAGGGGGCACGAACCTATGGCTACACCTTC. It is translated as CASSIQGARTYGYTF.

V is TRBV7-3 and J is TRBJ2-1; the match to TRBD2 covers 10 bases. Germline V CDR1 and CDR2: SGHTA, FQGTGA. This CDR3 has 15 amino acids. J gave up 4 bases and V 5 bases, and 5 bases lay outside the gene matches. This CDR3 is CASSQTSGTYNEQFF. Written as DNA, the CDR3 is TGTGCCAGCAGCCAAACTAGCGGGACTTACAATGAGCAGTTCTTC. Complete variable domain (other parts from reference TRBV7-3 and TRBJ2-1): GAGVSQTPSNKVTEKGKYVELRCDPISGHTALYWYRQSLGQGPEFLIYFQGTGAADDSGLPNDRFFAVRPEGSVSTLKIQRTERGDSAVYLCASSQTSGTYNEQFFGPGTRLTVL.

The chain has TRBV6-5 and TRBJ1-1; D possibly corresponds to TRBD1 (5 bases). This CDR3 comprises 13 residues. Germline-derived CDR1 and CDR2 are MNHEY and SVGAGI. V lost 7 bases to trimming and J lost 1 base, with 10 bases between them. This chain's CDR3 is CASNQGGNTEAFF. The CDR3 DNA sequence: TGTGCCAGCAACCAGGGTGGGAACACTGAAGCTTTCTTT.

CDR3 amino acids: CASSTGTEGFGYTF. Written as DNA, the CDR3 is TGTGCCAGCAGTACCGGGACAGAGGGGTTTGGCTACACCTTC. The genes are TRBV3-1 (or the pseudogene TRBV3-2) and TRBJ1-2, with 7 bases matching TRBD1. Germline V gives CDR1 LGHDT, CDR2 YNNKEL (reference sequence). The CDR3 totals 14 residues. Trimming took 6 bases from V and 7 from J; bases not matched to a gene: 11.

In nucleotides, the CDR3 is TGTGCCAGCAGTTGGGGGGGGCGCGATACGCAGTATTTT. Protein: CASSWGGRDTQYF. The rearrangement joins TRBV6-5 to TRBJ2-3; D is perhaps TRBD2 (7 bases). CDR1 is MNHEY and CDR2 is SVGAGI in the germline V gene. The CDR3 sequence is 13 residues long. Trimming removed 4 bases from V and 6 bases from J, with 11 bases in between.

CDR3 loop: CASSPHRDGYTF. The CDR3 DNA is TGTGCCAGCAGCCCTCACAGGGATGGCTACACCTTC. The chain couples TRBV4-2 to TRBJ1-2; TRBD1 is a possible D gene (6 bases). Trimming stripped 4 bases from V and 6 bases from J, with 9 bases between. CDR1 LGHNA and CDR2 YNFKEQ come from the germline V gene. The CDR3 has 12 residues.

The chain is built from TRBV6-5 and TRBJ1-2; a possible D gene is TRBD1 (5 bases). Trimming took 8 bases from V and 6 from J, leaving 16 bases between them. Germline values: CDR1 MNHEY, CDR2 SVGAGI. This CDR3 has 13 residues. CDR3 sequence reads: CASRNRPGDGYTF. The CDR3, as DNA: TGTGCCAGCCGGAACAGGCCCGGAGATGGCTACACCTTC.

This chain joins TRBV6-5 and TRBJ1-5, with D perhaps TRBD1 (6 bases). Germline V CDR1 and CDR2: MNHEY, SVGAGI. The V end lost 5 bases, the J end lost 6 bases, and 11 bases lay between the germline ends. This CDR3 spans 13 amino acids. The DNA for the CDR3 is TGTGCCAGCAGTCGACAGGTGAGTCAGCCCCAGCATTTT. Translating gives CASSRQVSQPQHF.

This chain uses TRBV19 with TRBJ2-7, with D perhaps TRBD1 (6 bases). The germline V and J ends were trimmed by 5 bases and 6 bases, with 20 bases remaining between them. Per the germline V gene, CDR1 is LNHDA and CDR2 is SQIVND (reference sequence). CDR3 size: 15 residues. CDR3 amino acids: CASSWSRGSLGEQYF. CDR3 coding DNA: TGTGCCAGTAGTTGGAGCAGGGGTTCCCTGGGCGAGCAGTACTTC. Combining the CDR3 with reference TRBV19 and TRBJ2-7 gives the whole variable domain DGGITQSPKYLFRKEGQNVTLSCEQNLNHDAMYWYRQDPGQGLRLIYYSQIVNDFQKGDIAEGYSVSREKKESFPLTVTSAQKNPTAFYLCASSWSRGSLGEQYFGPGTRLTVT.

This clone was counted a single time. This rearrangement joins TRBV5-4 to TRBJ2-7, with TRBD1 as a possible D gene (6 bases). The V and J ends lost 3 bases and 2 bases respectively, with 12 bases between them. Germline CDR1 SGHNT, CDR2 YYREEE (reference sequence). The CDR3 contains 14 residues. CDR3 loop: CASSSGTRTYEQYF. CDR3 sequence (DNA): TGTGCCAGCAGCTCCGGGACACGGACCTACGAGCAGTACTTC.

This chain links TRBV4-1 with TRBJ2-6; D call uncertain. This CDR3 has 16 residues. Trimming cost V 4 bases and J 0 bases, with 10 bases left between them. Germline lookup yields CDR1 MGHRA and CDR2 YSYEKL. The CDR3 DNA reads as TGCGCCAGCAGCCGTGACGGAGACTCTGGGGCCAACGTCCTGACTTTC. It specifies CASSRDGDSGANVLTF.

The genes are TRBV3-1 (or the pseudogene TRBV3-2) and TRBJ1-4, with 7 bases lining up with TRBD1. The trim removed 2 bases at V and 3 bases at J, leaving 6 bases unmatched. The CDR3 length is 16 residues. Germline CDR1 and CDR2: LGHDT and YNNKEL (reference sequence). The CDR3 DNA follows: TGTGCCAGCAGCCAATTGGCCGACAGGGCTAATGAAAAACTGTTTTTT. Its protein is CASSQLADRANEKLFF.

About this clone: The junction departs from the called germline gene at one end, perhaps through a read error. The chain links TRBV6-5 to TRBJ2-1; 9 positions match TRBD2. This CDR3 contains 15 residues. Germline lookup yields CDR1 MNHEY and CDR2 SVGAGI. The CDR3 nucleotides are TGTGCCCGCAGGGGGTTTCGCGGGCGGGGGGGAGAGCAGTTCTTC. Protein product: CARRGFRGRGGEQFF.

This chain joins TRBV29-1 and TRBJ1-2, with D tentatively TRBD1 (5 bases). CDR3 length equals 13 residues. Germline assignment: CDR1 SQVTM and CDR2 ANQGSEA. Trimming took 5 bases from V and 8 from J, leaving 18 bases between them. The CDR3 reads CSVIDSGHSGYTF. As DNA, the CDR3 is TGCAGCGTTATCGACAGTGGCCATTCCGGCTACACCTTC.

This clone was observed once. The CDR3 DNA reads as TGTGCCAGCAGTTCCGACACCATCAATCAGCCCCAGCATTTT. Translated, it gives CASSSDTINQPQHF. The J gene is TRBJ1-5, the V gene TRBV27; D not certain. The germline V gene encodes CDR1 MNHEY and CDR2 SMNVEV (reference sequence). CDR3 length: 14 amino acids. The germline V and J ends were trimmed by 4 bases and 3 bases, with 10 bases remaining between them.

This clone was found a few times. This chain uses TRBV10-1 with TRBJ2-2; perhaps TRBD2 as D (5 bases). V lost 2 bases, J lost 4 bases, and 11 bases lay in between. Germline loops: CDR1 WNHNN, CDR2 SYGVQD (reference sequence). The CDR3 totals 15 residues. In nucleotides, the CDR3 is TGCGCCAGCAGTGAGGGTAGAGGGAGCACCGGGGAGCTGTTTTTT. Encoded protein: CASSEGRGSTGELFF.

Worth noting for this clone: The sample holds other DNA sequences that translate to the same CDR3. The chain has TRBV19 and TRBJ2-1, with 14 positions matching TRBD2. The V segment lost 1 base and the J segment 7 bases; nucleotides outside the gene matches: 0. The CDR3 contains 15 residues. Germline lookup yields CDR1 LNHDA and CDR2 SQIVND (reference sequence). The DNA of the CDR3 is TGTGCCAGTAGTATAGGACTAGCGGGAGGGAATGAGCAGTTCTTC. Its protein is CASSIGLAGGNEQFF.